Sequencing of this T cell receptor (beta chain) was carried out in a study of shared clonotypes between healthy human individuals. Several immunoSEQ 96-well plates shared each subset's DNA, each plate a replicate. This table comes from immunoSEQ multiplex PCR, and its TCRdb copy is limited to in-frame clones, with some not included. The repertoire includes 2,500,000 or so clones, roughly 92% of them detected once, and around 0.14% sits in the top ten. About this clone itself: Its antigen remains unidentified.

The CDR3 length is 12 residues. CDR1 and CDR2 from the germline V gene are SGHDN and FVKESK. V lost 1 base and J lost 5, with 5 bases in between. Findings of the study overall: All-four-donor shared clonotypes had higher generation probabilities than non-shared clonotypes did. Estimated richness was generally greater in naive than memory subsets.

Sequencing was performed on naive CD4+ T cells sorted from blood. The subset: CD45RA+ positively selected. The sequence was collected from a man aged 18 to 29 in good health. V is TRBV14 and J is TRBJ2-5, with D uncertain. CDR3 nucleotides: TGTGCCAGCAGCCAAGTTTTCGAGACCCAGTACTTC. It specifies CASSQVFETQYF.